Each of the 27 T cell receptor beta chains below was sequenced from the same sample in a study of T cell responses to AZD1222 COVID-19 vaccine. Here immunoSEQ multiplex PCR was the method, and the copy in TCRdb shows in-frame clones only, minus some. This sample yields about 93,000 clones, of which around nine tenths are seen a single time; 2.8% belongs to the top ten. Sequences were derived from peripheral blood, sampled on day 0 of MenACWY control vaccination. The receptor set was obtained from an adult in good health.

The genes are TRBV5-1 and TRBJ2-5, with 7 bases aligning to TRBD2. The CDR3 length is 16 residues. With V trimmed by 0 bases and J by 4 bases, 9 bases remained unmatched. Germline CDR1 SGHRS, CDR2 YFSETQ. This CDR3 reads CASSLGLGGNGETQYF. The CDR3 coding sequence is TGCGCCAGCAGCTTGGGTCTGGGGGGGAATGGAGAGACCCAGTACTTC.

This clone was observed a handful of times. The chain couples TRBV2 to TRBJ2-7, with D perhaps TRBD2 (5 bases). CDR1 and CDR2 from the germline V gene are SNHLY and FYNNEI. CDR3 length: 14 residues. V was trimmed by 6 bases and J by 0 bases, leaving 12 bases between them. The CDR3 DNA is TGTGCCAGCAGCGAGAGAGGGCGCTCCTACGAGCAGTACTTC. Amino acid sequence: CASSERGRSYEQYF.

The rearrangement uses TRBV3-1 (or the pseudogene TRBV3-2) and TRBJ2-2; the match to TRBD2 covers 7 bases. With V trimmed by 4 bases and J by 3 bases, 11 bases remained unmatched. Germline CDR1 reads LGHDT; CDR2 reads YNNKEL (reference sequence). The CDR3 loop spans 17 amino acids. CDR3 sequence: CASSLLPSGVDTGELFF. For the CDR3, the DNA is TGTGCCAGCAGCCTCTTACCGAGCGGGGTAGACACCGGGGAGCTGTTTTTT.

The rearrangement links TRBV27 to TRBJ2-7, with D uncertain. The germline gives CDR1 MNHEY, CDR2 SMNVEV (reference sequence). With 5 bases removed from V and 6 bases from J, the gap between germline ends came to 17 bases. The CDR3 sequence is 14 residues long. CDR3 nucleotides: TGTGCCAGCAGTCTGATCGGCCCGGTGGGCGAGCAGTACTTC. It yields the protein CASSLIGPVGEQYF.

J is TRBJ2-7 and V is TRBV7-9; possible D gene TRBD1, 6 bases. V was pared by 3 bases and J by 0 bases, with 12 bases between. The CDR3 consists of 15 residues. CDR1 is SEHNR and CDR2 is FQNEAQ in the germline V gene (reference sequence). Written as DNA, the CDR3 is TGTGCCAGCAGCTTCACTCTGGACAGCTCCTACGAGCAGTACTTC. Translating gives CASSFTLDSSYEQYF.

This chain uses TRBV29-1 with TRBJ1-2; the D is unclear. The CDR3 contains 12 residues. Between the trimmed V and J ends, which lost 3 bases and 4 bases, there was a span of 9 bases. Germline loops: CDR1 SQVTM, CDR2 ANQGSEA. The CDR3 here is CSVDTAVYGYTF. In DNA, the CDR3 is TGCAGCGTTGACACAGCTGTCTATGGCTACACCTTC.

The chain links TRBV9 to TRBJ2-5; D may be TRBD2 (7 bases). The length of the CDR3 is 16 residues. CDR1 is SGDLS and CDR2 is YYNGEE in the germline V gene. V shed 3 bases and J shed 5 bases, with 20 bases lying between them. The CDR3 is CASSALGGALGETQYF. The CDR3 nucleotides are TGTGCCAGCAGCGCCTTAGGGGGGGCCCTGGGTGAGACCCAGTACTTC.

The chain employs TRBV28 and TRBJ2-3; maybe TRBD1 (7 bases). The CDR3 runs to 15 residues. Deletions cut 7 bases from V and 4 bases from J, with 18 bases between. Germline V lookup: CDR1 MDHEN, CDR2 SYDVKM. The DNA for the CDR3 is TGTGCCAGCACCCCCCTGACAGGGACTTCAGATACGCAGTATTTT. Residues: CASTPLTGTSDTQYF.

The CDR3 loop is CASSLGGDKDTQYF. The CDR3 nucleotides read TGTGCCAGCAGTTTAGGGGGGGATAAGGATACGCAGTATTTT. The genes are TRBV28 and TRBJ2-3; 7 bases are a match to TRBD2. J was trimmed by 6 bases and V by 2 bases; bases with no gene match: 5. Germline V gene lookup returns CDR1 MDHEN and CDR2 SYDVKM. CDR3 length: 14 amino acids.

This chain joins TRBV7-8 and TRBJ1-6, with 7 bases matching TRBD1. V trimming: 4 bases; J trimming: 10 bases; junction bases outside the gene matches: 10. The CDR3 consists of 15 residues. The V gene's germline CDR1 is SGHVS and CDR2 FQNEAQ. DNA for the CDR3: TGTGCCAGCAGCTCGGGACAGAGGCCAACCTCACCCCTCCACTTT. Translation gives CASSSGQRPTSPLHF.

This clone was seen only a few times. The chain employs TRBV27 and TRBJ1-3, with D perhaps TRBD1 (6 bases). CDR1 and CDR2 (germline): MNHEY, SMNVEV (reference sequence). V was shortened by 6 bases and J by 2 bases, with 11 bases between the two germline ends. This CDR3 region has 14 residues. The CDR3 DNA sequence: TGTGCCAGCAGCCTCCGGGGGCCTGGAAACACCATATATTTT. It translates to CASSLRGPGNTIYF.

The V call is TRBV7-8, the J call TRBJ2-4; D possibly uses TRBD1 or TRBD2 (5 bases each). The germline V gene encodes CDR1 SGHVS and CDR2 FQNEAQ. The CDR3 length is 11 residues. The V gene lost 1 base and the J gene lost 13 bases, with 8 bases spanning the gap. The CDR3 reads CASSLVGEQYF. The DNA for the CDR3 is TGTGCCAGCAGCTTAGTGGGGGAACAGTACTTC. Filled out from reference TRBV7-8 and TRBJ2-4, the complete variable domain reads GAGVSQSPRYKVAKRGQDVALRCDPISGHVSLFWYQQALGQGPEFLTYFQNEAQLDKSGLPSDRFFAERPEGSVSTLKIQRTQQEDSAVYLCASSLVGEQYFGAGTRLSVL.

The chain joins TRBV4-3 to TRBJ2-1, with 8 bases matching TRBD1. CDR3 length: 14 amino acids. From germline, CDR1 is LGHNA and CDR2 YSLEER. J gave up 7 bases and V 3 bases, and 5 bases lay outside the gene matches. CDR3 coding DNA: TGCGCCAGCAGCCATCCCGACAGGGGTAATGAGCAGTTCTTC. Amino acids: CASSHPDRGNEQFF.

V is TRBV7-2 and J is TRBJ2-2; no clear D. V was pared by 5 bases and J by 6 bases, with 13 bases between. The CDR3 has 14 residues. CDR1 is SGHTA and CDR2 is FQGNSA in the germline V gene. The CDR3 bases are TGTGCCAGCAGCCCACGCTCCGGGCCCGGGGAGCTGTTTTTT. This gives the protein CASSPRSGPGELFF.

This clone came up once. The rearrangement links TRBV4-3 to TRBJ2-7; no clear D. This CDR3 region has 14 residues. Germline CDR1 is LGHNA and CDR2 is YSLEER. With 1 base removed from V and 2 bases from J, the gap between germline ends came to 9 bases. The CDR3 loop is CASSQVAEAYEQYF. CDR3 coding DNA: TGCGCCAGCAGCCAAGTAGCCGAGGCCTACGAGCAGTACTTC.

CDR3 in DNA: TGTGCCAGCAGCTTGGGGCCAGGGGGCGATGGTGGCTACACCTTC. It translates to CASSLGPGGDGGYTF. The chain carries TRBV5-5 and TRBJ1-2; 8 bases line up with TRBD1. This CDR3 region has 15 residues. The trim removed 0 bases at V and 7 bases at J, leaving 8 bases unmatched. The germline gives CDR1 SGHKS, CDR2 YYEKEE (reference sequence).

As DNA, the CDR3 is TGCGCCAGCTCCACTCGGACGGGTTTGAACACTGAAGCTTTCTTT. Amino acids: CASSTRTGLNTEAFF. The chain couples TRBV10-1 to TRBJ1-1; D is uncertain. Germline CDR1 reads WNHNN; CDR2 reads SYGVQD (reference sequence). The CDR3 loop spans 15 amino acids. The V end lost 8 bases, the J end lost 0 bases, and 16 bases lay between the germline ends.

The chain carries TRBV2 and TRBJ1-5; 7 bases align to TRBD1. With 6 bases clipped from V and 5 bases from J, the junction kept 4 bases outside the gene matches. Germline V gene lookup returns CDR1 SNHLY and CDR2 FYNNEI. CDR3 length: 13 residues. The CDR3 sequence is CASRQGRDQPQHF. The CDR3 region has the DNA TGTGCCAGCAGACAGGGGCGAGATCAGCCCCAGCATTTT.

The rearrangement uses TRBV27 and TRBJ1-4, with D perhaps matching TRBD1 (5 bases). Germline values: CDR1 MNHEY, CDR2 SMNVEV (reference sequence). CDR3 length equals 15 residues. V was clipped by 2 bases and J by 7 bases, with 14 bases between them. The DNA of the CDR3 is TGTGCCAGCAGTTTAAGGGGCGCGCCTGGTGAAAAACTGTTTTTT. Amino acid sequence: CASSLRGAPGEKLFF.

This chain uses TRBV13 with TRBJ2-3; D call uncertain. CDR1 is PRHDT, CDR2 FYEKMQ, per germline (reference sequence). The ends were cut back, 5 bases at V and 5 bases at J, with 23 bases in the middle. This CDR3 is built from 17 residues. The CDR3 sequence is CASSPLYGPSVEDTQYF. CDR3 DNA sequence: TGTGCCAGCAGCCCCCTATACGGCCCCAGTGTAGAAGATACGCAGTATTTT.

This clone was recorded only once. The V gene is TRBV16, the J gene TRBJ1-6; no clear D. Germline loops: CDR1 KGHSY, CDR2 FQNENV. V lost 3 bases and J 7 bases, leaving 13 bases between the germline ends. CDR3 size: 15 residues. The CDR3 spells CASSQTGVPNSPLHF. CDR3 in DNA: TGTGCCAGCAGCCAGACGGGAGTTCCGAATTCACCCCTCCACTTT.

V usage is TRBV11-2 and J usage is TRBJ1-1; D remains ambiguous. The length of the CDR3 is 13 residues. V was cut by 5 bases and J by 4 bases, with 11 bases left in between. Germline V gene sequence: CDR1 SGHAT, CDR2 FQNNGV. CDR3 bases: TGTGCCAGCAGCCTCCAAGTTCTCACTGAAGCTTTCTTT. This codes for CASSLQVLTEAFF.

The CDR3 spells CASSEPGGPKGDTQYF. The CDR3 DNA reads as TGTGCCAGCAGTGAACCCGGGGGGCCAAAGGGAGATACGCAGTATTTT. V usage is TRBV2 and J usage is TRBJ2-3; the D gene is possibly TRBD2 (7 bases). Trimming took off 2 bases at V and 5 bases at J, with 17 bases between the two ends. The CDR3 sequence is 16 residues long. Per germline, CDR1 SNHLY and CDR2 FYNNEI.

The chain is built from TRBV7-2 and TRBJ2-1; 10 nucleotides agree with TRBD2. This CDR3 spans 16 amino acids. J was trimmed by 6 bases and V by 5 bases; bases with no gene match: 10. CDR1 and CDR2 from the germline V gene are SGHTA and FQGNSA. The CDR3 nucleotides are TGTGCCAGCAGCCCCTCCAGCGGGGGGGGCTTCAATGAGCAGTTCTTC. Protein product: CASSPSSGGGFNEQFF.

The chain couples TRBV4-3 to TRBJ2-5, with 10 bases matching TRBD2. This CDR3 contains 15 residues. The V segment lost 5 bases and the J segment 1 base; nucleotides outside the gene matches: 4. Germline CDR1 is LGHNA and CDR2 is YSLEER. Here the CDR3 reads CASSFQRGGQETQYF. The CDR3 coding sequence is TGCGCCAGCAGCTTCCAGCGGGGGGGCCAAGAGACCCAGTACTTC.

The CDR3 DNA is TGTGCCAGCAGCTTAGATCGCGCGGGGGTTACCGGGGAGCTGTTTTTT. Translation: CASSLDRAGVTGELFF. The gene calls are TRBV11-2 and TRBJ2-2; TRBD2 aligns across 7 bases. Germline V gene data show CDR1 as SGHAT and CDR2 as FQNNGV. V gave up 0 bases and J gave up 5 bases; unmatched junction bases: 6. This CDR3 comprises 16 residues. Full variable domain (remainder filled in from reference TRBV11-2 and TRBJ2-2): EAGVAQSPRYKIIEKRQSVAFWCNPISGHATLYWYQQILGQGPKLLIQFQNNGVVDDSQLPKDRFSAERLKGVDSTLKIQPAKLEDSAVYLCASSLDRAGVTGELFFGEGSRLTVL.

The V call is TRBV2, the J call TRBJ2-7, with unresolved D. Germline V lookup: CDR1 SNHLY, CDR2 FYNNEI. V was pared by 5 bases and J by 1 base, with 9 bases between. CDR3 length equals 13 residues. The CDR3 coding sequence is TGTGCCAGCAGTCGGCAGGATTCCTACGAGCAGTACTTC. It yields the protein CASSRQDSYEQYF. The full variable domain, its missing parts supplied by reference TRBV2 and TRBJ2-7, is EPEVTQTPSHQVTQMGQEVILRCVPISNHLYFYWYRQILGQKVEFLVSFYNNEISEKSEIFDDQFSVERPDGSNFTLKIRSTKLEDSAMYFCASSRQDSYEQYFGPGTRLTVT.